This TCR beta chain originates from a study of T cell responses to AZD1222 COVID-19 vaccine (dated by TCRdb to about 2021). A note on the overall study: A total of over 230 trial participants underwent TCR sequencing, of whom 207 received two doses of AZD1222 and some 25 received two doses of the MenACWY control vaccine. Trial participants were enrolled into age subgroups of 18-55, 56-69 and 70-plus years, which contained about 160, 30 and 59 TCR-sequenced participants, respectively.

Trimming takes 0 bases off V and 8 bases off J; junction bases not matched to a gene: 8. The germline V gene supplies CDR1 SGHTA and CDR2 FQGTGA. The CDR3 starts with the cysteine, ends with the phenylalanine, and has 17 residues. The kept DNA is CDR3 alone, 51 bases in frame from the first base. Worth noting for this clone: Its antigen remains undetermined. Base qualities were left out, and no much larger clone turns up one base away.

In light of the paper, this sample's time point label describes: about 28 days (+/-7) after the second vaccine dose. AZD1222 recipients given second doses at about 4 weeks or at about 12 weeks were pooled, since spike-specific TCR depth and breadth were not found to differ between the two schedules. Vaccinee samples came from UK trials COV001 and COV002, including a single-blind randomized controlled phase 2/3 trial of AZD1222 (ChAdOx1 nCoV-19) in healthy adults. Trial participant PBMC samples were collected at day 0 and day 28 after the second dose for TCRbeta chain sequencing. Study-level results and caveats: Nearly half of unique spike-specific TCRs reportedly recognized epitopes outside regions mutated in the B.1.351 and B.1.1.7 variants. The whole spike protein was spanned by vaccine-associated CD4 TCRs, and dominant responses were seen in regions 160-218 and 743-854. In the small 56-69-year group, the increase in depth fell short of significance, most likely because of low power. No day 14 peak-response samples were available, so repertoires were characterized only after the peak T cell response. Participants were mostly white British, with more females than males. The authors suggested clonal diversity may have been underestimated. Spike-specific TCR breadth and depth rose significantly after two AZD1222 doses compared with day 0 and with MenACWY recipients. Conclusions about previously exposed vaccinees are limited, since just six AZD1222 recipients were seropositive for SARS-CoV-2 at baseline.

The CDR3 regions of human TCRbeta chains were analyzed by immunosequencing. On the study's bioinformatics: Repertoire TCRs were matched against a reference library of SARS-CoV-2-specific TCRs generated with the MIRA antigen-specificity platform. Breadth was defined as the fraction of unique TCRs that were SARS-CoV-2-associated, and depth was defined as the fraction of total T cells that were SARS-CoV-2-associated. Using the MIRA data, every spike-specific TCR was mapped to the spike region that the TCR reacted to and assigned to either a CD4 or a CD8 class. Log10-transformed breadth and depth values were compared by one-way ANOVA with Sidak's multiple comparisons tests. TCRdb retrieved this table from immuneACCESS and kept in-frame rearrangements only. Not all clones are present; in checked studies, unresolved V genes account for under half, and no reason is known for the remainder. V and J calls plus clone size are reproduced from that table; the DNA served to infer D and trimming. The sample has 150,000 to 200,000 clones on record, around nine tenths of them singletons. The ten largest clonotypes hold 9.5% to 13% of the sample.

Sample: peripheral blood, taken 28 days after the second AZD1222 dose. This receptor was identified in an adult who received the AZD1222 COVID-19 vaccine. The sequence is built from TRBV7-3 and TRBJ2-3; the central 13 bases match TRBD2. The nucleotide sequence reads as follows: TGTGCCAGCAGCTTAACCAGACTAGCGGGGGGCGTCACTACGCAGTATTTT. Its coded protein is CASSLTRLAGGVTTQYF.